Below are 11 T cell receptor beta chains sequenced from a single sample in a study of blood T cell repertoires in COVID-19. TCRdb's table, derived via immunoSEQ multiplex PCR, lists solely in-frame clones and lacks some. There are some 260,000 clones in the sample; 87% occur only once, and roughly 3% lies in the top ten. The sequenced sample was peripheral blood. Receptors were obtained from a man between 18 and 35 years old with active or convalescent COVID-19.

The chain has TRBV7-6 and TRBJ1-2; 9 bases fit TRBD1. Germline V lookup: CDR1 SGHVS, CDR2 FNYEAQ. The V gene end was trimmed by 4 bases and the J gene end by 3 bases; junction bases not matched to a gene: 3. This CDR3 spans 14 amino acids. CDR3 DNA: TGTGCCAGCAGCTCCAGGGACAGGGACTATGGCTACACCTTC. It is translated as CASSSRDRDYGYTF. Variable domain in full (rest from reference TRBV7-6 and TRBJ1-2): GAGVSQSPRYKVTKRGQDVALRCDPISGHVSLYWYRQALGQGPEFLTYFNYEAQQDKSGLPNDRFSAERPEGSISTLTIQRTEQRDSAMYRCASSSRDRDYGYTFGSGTRLTVV.

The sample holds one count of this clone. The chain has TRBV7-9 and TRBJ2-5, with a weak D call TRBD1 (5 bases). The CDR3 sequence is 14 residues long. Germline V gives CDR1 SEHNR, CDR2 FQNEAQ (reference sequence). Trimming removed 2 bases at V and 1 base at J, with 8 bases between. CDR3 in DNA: TGTGCCAGCAGCTTATGGGGCAGCCAAGAGACCCAGTACTTC. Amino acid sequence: CASSLWGSQETQYF.

The CDR3 sequence: CASSEGAGGYTF. The DNA of the CDR3 is TGTGCCAGTAGTGAGGGGGCGGGTGGCTACACCTTC. This chain links TRBV19 with TRBJ1-2; 7 bases map to TRBD1. The V segment lost 5 bases and the J segment 7 bases; nucleotides outside the gene matches: 4. The CDR3 is 12 residues long. Germline values: CDR1 LNHDA, CDR2 SQIVND (reference sequence).

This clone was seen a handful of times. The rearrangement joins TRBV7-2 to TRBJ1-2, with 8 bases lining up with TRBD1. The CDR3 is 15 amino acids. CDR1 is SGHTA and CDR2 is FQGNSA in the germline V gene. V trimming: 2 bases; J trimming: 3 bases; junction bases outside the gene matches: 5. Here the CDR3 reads CASSLSSGGYYGYTF. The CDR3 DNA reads TGTGCCAGCAGCTTATCGTCAGGGGGCTACTATGGCTACACCTTC. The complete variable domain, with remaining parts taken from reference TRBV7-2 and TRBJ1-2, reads GAGVSQSPSNKVTEKGKDVELRCDPISGHTALYWYRQSLGQGLEFLIYFQGNSAPDKSGLPSDRFSAERTGGSVSTLTIQRTQQEDSAVYLCASSLSSGGYYGYTFGSGTRLTVV.

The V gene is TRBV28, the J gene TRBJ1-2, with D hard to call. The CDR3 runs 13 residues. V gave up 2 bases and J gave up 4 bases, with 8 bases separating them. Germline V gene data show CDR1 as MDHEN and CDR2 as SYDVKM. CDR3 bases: TGTGCCAGCAGTTTAGGGCACGTCTATGGCTACACCTTC. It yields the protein CASSLGHVYGYTF.

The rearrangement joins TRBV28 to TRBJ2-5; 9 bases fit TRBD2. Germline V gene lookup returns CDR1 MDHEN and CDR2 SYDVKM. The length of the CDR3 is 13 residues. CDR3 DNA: TGTGTAGCGGGAGAGGCGGGAGTAGAGACCCAGTACTTC. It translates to CVAGEAGVETQYF.

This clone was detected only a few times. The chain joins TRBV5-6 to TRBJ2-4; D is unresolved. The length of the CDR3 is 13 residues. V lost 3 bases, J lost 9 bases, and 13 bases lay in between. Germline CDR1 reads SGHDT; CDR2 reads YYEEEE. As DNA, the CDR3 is TGTGCCAGCAGCTCCAACCTAGGTGGCATTCAGTACTTC. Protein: CASSSNLGGIQYF.

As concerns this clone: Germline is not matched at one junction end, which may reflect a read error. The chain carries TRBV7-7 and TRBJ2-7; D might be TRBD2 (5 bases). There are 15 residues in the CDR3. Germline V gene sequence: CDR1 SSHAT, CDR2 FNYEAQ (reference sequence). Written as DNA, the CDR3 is TGTGCTAGCAGCTTAGCGCGAGGGCCCTCCTACGAGCAGTACTTC. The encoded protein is CASSLARGPSYEQYF.

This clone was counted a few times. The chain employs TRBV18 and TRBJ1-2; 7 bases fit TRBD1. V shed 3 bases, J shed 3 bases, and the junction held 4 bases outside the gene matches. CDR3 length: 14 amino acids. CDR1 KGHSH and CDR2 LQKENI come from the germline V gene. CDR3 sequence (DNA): TGTGCCAGCTCACCGCCGGGACAGTACTATGGCTACACCTTC. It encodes CASSPPGQYYGYTF.

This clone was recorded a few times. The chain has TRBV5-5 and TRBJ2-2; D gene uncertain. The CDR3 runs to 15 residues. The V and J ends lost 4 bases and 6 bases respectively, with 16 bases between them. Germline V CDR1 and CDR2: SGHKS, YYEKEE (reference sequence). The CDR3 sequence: CASSSHPGSAGELFF. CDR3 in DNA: TGTGCCAGCAGCAGCCACCCCGGAAGCGCCGGGGAGCTGTTTTTT.

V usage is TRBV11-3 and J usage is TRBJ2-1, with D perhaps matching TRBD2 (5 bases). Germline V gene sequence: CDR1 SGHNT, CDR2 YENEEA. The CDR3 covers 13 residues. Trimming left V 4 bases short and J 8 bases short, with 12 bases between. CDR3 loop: CASSWYGGYEQFF. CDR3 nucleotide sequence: TGTGCCAGCAGCTGGTACGGCGGGTATGAGCAGTTCTTC.